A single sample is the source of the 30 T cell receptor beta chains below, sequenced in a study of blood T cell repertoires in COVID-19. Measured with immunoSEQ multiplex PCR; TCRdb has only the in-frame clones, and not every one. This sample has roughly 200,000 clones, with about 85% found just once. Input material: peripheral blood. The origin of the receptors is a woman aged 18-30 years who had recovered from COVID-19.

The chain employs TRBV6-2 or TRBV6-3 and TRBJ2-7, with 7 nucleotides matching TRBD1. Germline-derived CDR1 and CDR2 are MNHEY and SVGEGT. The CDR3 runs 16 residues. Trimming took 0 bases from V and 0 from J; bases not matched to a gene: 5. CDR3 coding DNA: TGTGCCAGCAGTTACTCTATAGAGGGGGCCTCCTACGAGCAGTACTTC. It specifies CASSYSIEGASYEQYF.

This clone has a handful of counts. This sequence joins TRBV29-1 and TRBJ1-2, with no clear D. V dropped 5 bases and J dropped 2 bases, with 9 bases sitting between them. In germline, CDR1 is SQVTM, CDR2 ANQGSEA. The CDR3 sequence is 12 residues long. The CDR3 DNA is TGCAGCGTTCGGACTGACAACTATGGCTACACCTTC. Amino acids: CSVRTDNYGYTF. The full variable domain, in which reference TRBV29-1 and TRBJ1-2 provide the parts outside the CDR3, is SAVISQKPSRDICQRGTSLTIQCQVDSQVTMMFWYRQQPGQSLTLIATANQGSEATYESGFVIDKFPISRPNLTFSTLTVSNMSPEDSSIYLCSVRTDNYGYTFGSGTRLTVV.

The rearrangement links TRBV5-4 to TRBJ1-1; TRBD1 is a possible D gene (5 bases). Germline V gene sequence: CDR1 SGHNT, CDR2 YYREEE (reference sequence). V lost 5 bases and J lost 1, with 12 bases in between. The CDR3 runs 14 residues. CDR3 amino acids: CASSPRRENTEAFF. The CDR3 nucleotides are TGTGCCAGCAGTCCCCGCAGGGAGAACACTGAAGCTTTCTTT.

CDR3 sequence reads: CASSLGLPGYGYTF. The CDR3 nucleotides are TGTGCCAGCAGCTTGGGCCTCCCGGGCTATGGCTACACCTTC. The chain is built from TRBV5-4 and TRBJ1-2; D is ambiguous. Germline CDR1 is SGHNT and CDR2 is YYREEE (reference sequence). CDR3 length equals 14 residues. V gave up 0 bases and J gave up 4 bases, with 10 bases separating them.

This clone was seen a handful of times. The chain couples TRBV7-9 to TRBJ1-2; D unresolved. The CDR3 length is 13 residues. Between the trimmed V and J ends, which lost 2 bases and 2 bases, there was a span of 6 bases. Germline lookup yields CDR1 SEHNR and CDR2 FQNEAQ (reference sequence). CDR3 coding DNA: TGTGCCAGCAGCTTACCCGGGAACTATGGCTACACCTTC. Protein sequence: CASSLPGNYGYTF.

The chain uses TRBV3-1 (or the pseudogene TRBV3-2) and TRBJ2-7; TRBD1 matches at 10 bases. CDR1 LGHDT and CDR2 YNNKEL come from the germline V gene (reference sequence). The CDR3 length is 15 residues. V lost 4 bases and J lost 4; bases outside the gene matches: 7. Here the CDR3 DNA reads TGTGCCAGCAGCCTTCGACAGGGGGCTAATTACGAGCAGTACTTC. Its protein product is CASSLRQGANYEQYF.

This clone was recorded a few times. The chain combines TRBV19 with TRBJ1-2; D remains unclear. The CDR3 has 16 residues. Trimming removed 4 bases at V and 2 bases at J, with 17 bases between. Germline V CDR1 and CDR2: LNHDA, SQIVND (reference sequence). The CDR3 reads CASSTSESWRNYGYTF. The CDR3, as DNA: TGTGCCAGTAGTACAAGCGAATCTTGGAGAAACTATGGCTACACCTTC.

The CDR3 sequence: CASSASTSGRLSDTQYF. The CDR3 DNA is TGTGCCAGCAGTGCGTCGACTAGCGGGAGATTATCTGATACGCAGTATTTT. The chain employs TRBV25-1 and TRBJ2-3; 12 bases line up with TRBD2. The CDR3 sequence is 17 residues long. In germline, CDR1 is MGHDK, CDR2 SYGVNS. Germline trimming cut 4 bases from V and 6 bases from J; bases unmatched to any gene: 11.

CDR3 in DNA: TGTGCCAGTAGTACCGTACCCCACGGGAATGAGCAGTTCTTC. Its protein product is CASSTVPHGNEQFF. The chain has TRBV19 and TRBJ2-1; D remains ambiguous. The CDR3 consists of 14 residues. CDR1 and CDR2 from the germline V gene are LNHDA and SQIVND (reference sequence). V lost 4 bases to trimming and J lost 7 bases, with 14 bases between them. Using reference TRBV19 and TRBJ2-1 for the parts outside the CDR3, the full variable domain is DGGITQSPKYLFRKEGQNVTLSCEQNLNHDAMYWYRQDPGQGLRLIYYSQIVNDFQKGDIAEGYSVSREKKESFPLTVTSAQKNPTAFYLCASSTVPHGNEQFFGPGTRLTVL.

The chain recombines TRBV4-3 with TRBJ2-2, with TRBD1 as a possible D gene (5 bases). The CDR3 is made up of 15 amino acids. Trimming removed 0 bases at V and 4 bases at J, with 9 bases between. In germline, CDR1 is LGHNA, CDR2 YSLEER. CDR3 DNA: TGCGCCAGCAGCCAAGATTGGGGCTTCACCGGGGAGCTGTTTTTT. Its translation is CASSQDWGFTGELFF.

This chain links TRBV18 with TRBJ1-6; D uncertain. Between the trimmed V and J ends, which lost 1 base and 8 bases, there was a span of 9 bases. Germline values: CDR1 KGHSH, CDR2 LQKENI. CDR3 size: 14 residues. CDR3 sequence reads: CASSPLAVDSPLHF. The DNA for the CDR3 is TGTGCCAGCTCACCACTCGCGGTTGATTCACCCCTCCACTTT. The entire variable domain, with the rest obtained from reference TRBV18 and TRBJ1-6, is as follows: NAGVMQNPRHLVRRRGQEARLRCSPMKGHSHVYWYRQLPEEGLKFMVYLQKENIIDESGMPKERFSAEFPKEGPSILRIQQVVRGDSAAYFCASSPLAVDSPLHFGNGTRLTVT.

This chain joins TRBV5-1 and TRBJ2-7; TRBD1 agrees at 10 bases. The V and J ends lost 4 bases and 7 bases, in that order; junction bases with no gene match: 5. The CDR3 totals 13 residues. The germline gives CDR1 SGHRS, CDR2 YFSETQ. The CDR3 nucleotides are TGCGCCAGCAGCCTGACAGGGGGCCGGGAGCAGTACTTC. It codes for CASSLTGGREQYF. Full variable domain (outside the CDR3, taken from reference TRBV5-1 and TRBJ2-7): KAGVTQTPRYLIKTRGQQVTLSCSPISGHRSVSWYQQTPGQGLQFLFEYFSETQRNKGNFPGRFSGRQFSNSRSEMNVSTLELGDSALYLCASSLTGGREQYFGPGTRLTVT.

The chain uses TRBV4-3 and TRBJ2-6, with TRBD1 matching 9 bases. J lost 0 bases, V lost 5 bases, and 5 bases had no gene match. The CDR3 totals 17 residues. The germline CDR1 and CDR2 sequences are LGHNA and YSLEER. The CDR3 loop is CASSEQGASSGANVLTF. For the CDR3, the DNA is TGCGCCAGCAGCGAACAGGGGGCGAGCTCTGGGGCCAACGTCCTGACTTTC.

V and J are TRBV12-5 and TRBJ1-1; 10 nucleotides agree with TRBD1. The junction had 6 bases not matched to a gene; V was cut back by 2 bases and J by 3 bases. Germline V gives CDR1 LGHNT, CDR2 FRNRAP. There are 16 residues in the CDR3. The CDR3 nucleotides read TGTGCTAGTGGTTTGCTGGTCGGGACAGGGGACACTGAAGCTTTCTTT. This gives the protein CASGLLVGTGDTEAFF.

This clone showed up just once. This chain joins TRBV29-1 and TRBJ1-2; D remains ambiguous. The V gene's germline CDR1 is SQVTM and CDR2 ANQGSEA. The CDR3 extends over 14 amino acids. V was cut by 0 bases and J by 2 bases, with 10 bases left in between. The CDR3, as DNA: TGCAGCGTTGAAGAGGCCGACTGGAACTATGGCTACACCTTC. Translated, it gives CSVEEADWNYGYTF.

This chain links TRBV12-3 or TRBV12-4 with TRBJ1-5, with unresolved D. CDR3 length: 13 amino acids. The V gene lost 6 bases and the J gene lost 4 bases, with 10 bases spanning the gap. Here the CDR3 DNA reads TGTGCCAGCAGGAGACAAGTAAATCAGCCCCAGCATTTT. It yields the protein CASRRQVNQPQHF.

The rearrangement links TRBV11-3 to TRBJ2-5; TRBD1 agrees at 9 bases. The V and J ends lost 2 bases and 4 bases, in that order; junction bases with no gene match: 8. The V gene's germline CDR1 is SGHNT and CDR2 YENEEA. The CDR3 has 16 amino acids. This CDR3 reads CASSLTTGGFRETQYF. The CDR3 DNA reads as TGTGCCAGCAGCTTAACGACAGGGGGTTTCCGAGAGACCCAGTACTTC.

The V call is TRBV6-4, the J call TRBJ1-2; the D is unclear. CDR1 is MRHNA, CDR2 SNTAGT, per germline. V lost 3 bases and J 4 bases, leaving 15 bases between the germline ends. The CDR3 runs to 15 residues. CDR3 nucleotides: TGTGCCAGCAGTGAGAGCGGGGAAAGTGGCTATGGCTACACCTTC. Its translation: CASSESGESGYGYTF.

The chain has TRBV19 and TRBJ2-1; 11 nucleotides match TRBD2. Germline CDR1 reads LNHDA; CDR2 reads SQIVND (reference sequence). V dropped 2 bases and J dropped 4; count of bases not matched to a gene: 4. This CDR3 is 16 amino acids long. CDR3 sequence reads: CASSIWGLAAYNEQFF. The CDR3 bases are TGTGCCAGTAGTATATGGGGACTAGCGGCTTACAATGAGCAGTTCTTC.

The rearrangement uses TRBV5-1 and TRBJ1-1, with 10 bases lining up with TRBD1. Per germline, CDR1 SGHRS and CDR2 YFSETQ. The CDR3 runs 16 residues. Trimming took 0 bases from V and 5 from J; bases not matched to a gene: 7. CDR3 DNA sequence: TGCGCCAGCAGCTTGGGACAGGGGGCCTCGAGAACTGAAGCTTTCTTT. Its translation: CASSLGQGASRTEAFF.

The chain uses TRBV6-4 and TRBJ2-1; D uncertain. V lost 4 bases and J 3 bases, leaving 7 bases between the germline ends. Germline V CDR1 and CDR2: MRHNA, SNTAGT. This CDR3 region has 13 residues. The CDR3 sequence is CASSGSNYNEQFF. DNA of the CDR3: TGTGCCAGCAGTGGCTCCAACTACAATGAGCAGTTCTTC.

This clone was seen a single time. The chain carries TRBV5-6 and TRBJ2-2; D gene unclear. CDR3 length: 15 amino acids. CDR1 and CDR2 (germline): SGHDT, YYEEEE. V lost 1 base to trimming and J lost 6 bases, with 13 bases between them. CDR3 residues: CASSLLISPAGELFF. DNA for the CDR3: TGTGCCAGCAGCTTGTTAATTAGCCCAGCCGGGGAGCTGTTTTTT.

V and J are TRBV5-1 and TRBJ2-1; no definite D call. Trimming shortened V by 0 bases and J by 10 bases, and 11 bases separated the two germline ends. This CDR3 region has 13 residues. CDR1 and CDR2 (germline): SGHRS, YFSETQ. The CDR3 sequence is CASSLVITTEQFF. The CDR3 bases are TGCGCCAGCAGCTTGGTAATAACTACGGAGCAGTTCTTC.

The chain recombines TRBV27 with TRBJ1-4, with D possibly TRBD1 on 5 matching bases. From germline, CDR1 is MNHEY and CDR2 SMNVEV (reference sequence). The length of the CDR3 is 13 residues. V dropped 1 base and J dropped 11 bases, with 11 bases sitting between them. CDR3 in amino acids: CASSLFGGGKLFF. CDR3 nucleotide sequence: TGTGCCAGCAGTTTATTCGGGGGAGGGAAACTGTTTTTT.

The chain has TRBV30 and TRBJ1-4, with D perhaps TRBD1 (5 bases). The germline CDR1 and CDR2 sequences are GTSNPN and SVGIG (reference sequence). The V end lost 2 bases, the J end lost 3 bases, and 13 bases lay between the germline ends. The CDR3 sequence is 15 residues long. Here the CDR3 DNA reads TGTGCCTGGAGTATAGGGGCTACGGCTAATGAAAAACTGTTTTTT. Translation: CAWSIGATANEKLFF.

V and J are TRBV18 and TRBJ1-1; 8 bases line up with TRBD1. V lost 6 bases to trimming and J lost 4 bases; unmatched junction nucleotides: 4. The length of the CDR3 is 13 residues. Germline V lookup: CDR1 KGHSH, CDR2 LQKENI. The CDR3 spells CASSLGQGTEAFF. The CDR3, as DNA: TGTGCCAGCTCTCTCGGACAGGGCACTGAAGCTTTCTTT.

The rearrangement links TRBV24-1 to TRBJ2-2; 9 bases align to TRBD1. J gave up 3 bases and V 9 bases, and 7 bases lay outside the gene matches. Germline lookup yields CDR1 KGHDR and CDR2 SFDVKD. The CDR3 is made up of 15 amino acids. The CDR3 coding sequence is TGTGCCACCGGATGGGACAGGGAGGACACCGGGGAGCTGTTTTTT. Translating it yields CATGWDREDTGELFF.

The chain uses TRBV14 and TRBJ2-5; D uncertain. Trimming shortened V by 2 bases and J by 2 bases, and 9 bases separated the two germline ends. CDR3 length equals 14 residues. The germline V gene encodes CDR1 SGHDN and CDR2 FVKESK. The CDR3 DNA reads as TGTGCCAGCAGCCAATTCCAGGCACAAGAGACCCAGTACTTC. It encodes CASSQFQAQETQYF.

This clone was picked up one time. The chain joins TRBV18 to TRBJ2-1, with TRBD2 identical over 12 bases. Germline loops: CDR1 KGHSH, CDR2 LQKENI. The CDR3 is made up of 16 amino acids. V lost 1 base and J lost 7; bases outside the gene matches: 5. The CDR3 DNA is TGTGCCAGCTCACCACGGACTAGCGGGATATCGAATGAGCAGTTCTTC. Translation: CASSPRTSGISNEQFF.

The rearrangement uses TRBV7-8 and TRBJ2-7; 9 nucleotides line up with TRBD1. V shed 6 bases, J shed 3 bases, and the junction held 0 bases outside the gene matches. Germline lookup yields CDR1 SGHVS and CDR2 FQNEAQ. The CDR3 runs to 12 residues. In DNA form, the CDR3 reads TGTGCCAGCAGGGGACAGGGCTACGAGCAGTACTTC. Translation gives CASRGQGYEQYF.